These 6 T cell receptor beta chains originate from one sample sequenced in a study of shared T cell receptors in the human thymus. TCRdb's table, derived via immunoSEQ multiplex PCR, lists solely in-frame clones and lacks some. The sample holds over 350,000 clones; 95% are singletons and the top ten take roughly 0.02%. Sequenced material: thymocytes. Every receptor here comes from a human donor.

This chain joins TRBV27 and TRBJ2-1, with TRBD2 matching over 12 bases. CDR1 is MNHEY and CDR2 is SMNVEV in the germline V gene (reference sequence). This CDR3 region has 15 residues. V dropped 3 bases and J dropped 8; count of bases not matched to a gene: 5. The DNA of the CDR3 is TGTGCCAGCAGTTTTCTAGCGGGAGGGCGGTATGAGCAGTTCTTC. Its translation is CASSFLAGGRYEQFF.

This chain joins TRBV27 and TRBJ2-7; D tentatively fits TRBD1 or TRBD2 (5 bases each). The V gene's germline CDR1 is MNHEY and CDR2 SMNVEV (reference sequence). V shed 3 bases and J shed 6 bases, with 9 bases lying between them. The CDR3 spans 12 residues. The CDR3 DNA sequence: TGTGCCAGCAGTTTTAACGGGGCCGAGCAGTACTTC. Amino acid sequence: CASSFNGAEQYF.

The V gene is TRBV10-3, the J gene TRBJ2-7, with a possible D match to TRBD1 (6 bases). Germline V CDR1 and CDR2: ENHRY, SYGVKD. Trimming took 6 bases from V and 2 from J, leaving 23 bases between them. This CDR3 has 17 amino acids. Here the CDR3 reads CAIRDPSLGTTTYEQYF. CDR3 coding DNA: TGTGCCATCAGGGACCCGAGTTTGGGGACAACAACCTACGAGCAGTACTTC.

The rearrangement joins TRBV27 to TRBJ2-7; D remains ambiguous. The V end was cut by 6 bases, the J end by 0 bases, with 6 bases between. The CDR3 loop spans 12 amino acids. Germline V gene lookup returns CDR1 MNHEY and CDR2 SMNVEV (reference sequence). DNA of the CDR3: TGTGCCAGCAGGGGCATCTCCTACGAGCAGTACTTC. Its translation: CASRGISYEQYF.

The chain carries TRBV7-9 and TRBJ2-3; 7 bases map to TRBD1. The ends lost 1 base at V and 9 bases at J; junction bases unmatched: 7. The CDR3 contains 14 residues. Germline V gene data show CDR1 as SEHNR and CDR2 as FQNEAQ (reference sequence). The CDR3 DNA follows: TGTGCCAGCAGCTTAGGGCAGGGGGATAGGACGCAGTATTTT. Translation: CASSLGQGDRTQYF.

V gene TRBV18 combines with J gene TRBJ2-4; D is unresolved. The germline gives CDR1 KGHSH, CDR2 LQKENI. This CDR3 has 15 amino acids. V lost 2 bases and J lost 1, with 9 bases in between. The CDR3 loop reads CASSPSTRAKNIQYF. The CDR3 DNA is TGTGCCAGCTCACCATCAACTCGGGCCAAAAACATTCAGTACTTC.